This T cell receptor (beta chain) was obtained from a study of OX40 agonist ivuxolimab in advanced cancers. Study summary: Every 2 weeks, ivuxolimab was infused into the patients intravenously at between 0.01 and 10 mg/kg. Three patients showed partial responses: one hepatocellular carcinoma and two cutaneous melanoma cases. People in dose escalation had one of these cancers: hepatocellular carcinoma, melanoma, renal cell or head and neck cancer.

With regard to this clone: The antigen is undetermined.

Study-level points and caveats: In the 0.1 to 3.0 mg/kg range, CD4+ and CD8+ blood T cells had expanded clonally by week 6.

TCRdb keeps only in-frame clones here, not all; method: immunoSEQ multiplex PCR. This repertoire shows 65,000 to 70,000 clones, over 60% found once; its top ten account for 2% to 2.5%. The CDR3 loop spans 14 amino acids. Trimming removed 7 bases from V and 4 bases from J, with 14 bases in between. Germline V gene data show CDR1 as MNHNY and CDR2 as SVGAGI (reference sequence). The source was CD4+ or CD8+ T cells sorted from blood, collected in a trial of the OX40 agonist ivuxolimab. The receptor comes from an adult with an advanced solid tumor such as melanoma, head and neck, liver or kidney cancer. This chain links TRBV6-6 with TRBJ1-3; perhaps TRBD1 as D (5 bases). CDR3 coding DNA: TGTGCCAGCACCTTGCGGGGGATGGGAAACACCATATATTTT. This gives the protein CASTLRGMGNTIYF.